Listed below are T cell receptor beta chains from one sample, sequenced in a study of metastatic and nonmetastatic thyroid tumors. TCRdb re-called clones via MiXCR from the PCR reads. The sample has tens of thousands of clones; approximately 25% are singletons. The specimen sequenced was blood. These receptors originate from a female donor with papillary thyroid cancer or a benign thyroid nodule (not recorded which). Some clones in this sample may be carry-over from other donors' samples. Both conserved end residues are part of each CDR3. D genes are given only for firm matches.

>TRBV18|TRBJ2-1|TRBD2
CASSRLAGADEQFF
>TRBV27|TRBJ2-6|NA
CASRPRTLGANVLTF
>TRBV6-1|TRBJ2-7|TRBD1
CASSGRTGGSYEQYF
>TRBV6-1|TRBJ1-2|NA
CASSAISYTF
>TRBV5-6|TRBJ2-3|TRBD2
CASSSSRLSSGRDTQYF
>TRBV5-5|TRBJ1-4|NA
CASSGDENEKLFF
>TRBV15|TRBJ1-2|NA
CATSRDRLTDNYGYTF
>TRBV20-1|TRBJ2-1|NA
CSASSGEMGNEQFF
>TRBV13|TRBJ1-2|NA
CASSRNQGTYGYTF
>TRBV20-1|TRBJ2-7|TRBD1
CSARAGTGQGLYYEQYF
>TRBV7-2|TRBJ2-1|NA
CASSSEWRDNEQFF
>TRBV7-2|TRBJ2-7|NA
CASIHTAATSYEQYF
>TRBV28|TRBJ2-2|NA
CAIRDSNTGELFF
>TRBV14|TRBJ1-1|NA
CASSQAAGPWNTEAFF
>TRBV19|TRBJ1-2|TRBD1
CASSPRGGSIYGYTF
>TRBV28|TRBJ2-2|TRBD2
CASSLGGRVTGELFF
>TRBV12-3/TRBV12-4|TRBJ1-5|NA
CASSSRIRSLNQPQHF
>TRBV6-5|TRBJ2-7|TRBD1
CASIKTGEWSYEQYF
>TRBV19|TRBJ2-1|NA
CASRGLSNEQFF
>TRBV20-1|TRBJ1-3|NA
CSAREVGSGDGNTIYF
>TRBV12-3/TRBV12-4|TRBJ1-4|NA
CASRTEETNEKLFF
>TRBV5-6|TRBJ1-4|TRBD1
CASSWRDSRYEKLFF
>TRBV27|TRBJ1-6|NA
CATLPGRGNSPLHF
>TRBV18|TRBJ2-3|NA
CASSPTNTDTQYF
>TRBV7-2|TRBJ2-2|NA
CASSLLGATGELFF
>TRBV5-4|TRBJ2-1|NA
CASQRVGNEQFF
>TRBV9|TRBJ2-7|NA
CASSVDTGTYEQYF
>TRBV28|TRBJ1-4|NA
CASSLRGRVKMGKLFF
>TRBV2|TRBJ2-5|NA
CASSFEETQYF
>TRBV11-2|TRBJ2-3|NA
CASSRLGALDTQYF
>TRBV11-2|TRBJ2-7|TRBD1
CASSRQGAREQYF
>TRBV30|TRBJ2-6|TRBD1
CAWNQGVGANVLTF
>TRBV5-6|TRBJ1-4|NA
CASSFGTGNEKLFF
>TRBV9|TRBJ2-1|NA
CASSYRTASSYNEQFF
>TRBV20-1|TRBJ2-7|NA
CSARDGVEQYF
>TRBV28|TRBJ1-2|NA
CASSLSLMQRRTLYGYTF
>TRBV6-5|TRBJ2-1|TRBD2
CASSSATSGANNEQFF
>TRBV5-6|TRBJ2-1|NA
CASSFTSGAVYNEQFF
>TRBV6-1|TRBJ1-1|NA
CASSVKENTEAFF
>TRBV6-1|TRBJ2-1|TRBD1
CASSPGGQGSFF
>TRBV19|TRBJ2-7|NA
CASKETATYEQYF
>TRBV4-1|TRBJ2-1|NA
CASSQDYLNEQFF
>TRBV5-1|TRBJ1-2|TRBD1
CASSLEGQGLYGYTF
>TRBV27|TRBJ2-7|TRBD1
CASSLSNRGSYEQYF
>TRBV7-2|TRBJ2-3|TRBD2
CASSLAEGLPTDTQYF
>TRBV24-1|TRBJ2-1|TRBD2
CATASGADNEQFF
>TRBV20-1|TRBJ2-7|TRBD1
CSARSSGQGAVEQYF
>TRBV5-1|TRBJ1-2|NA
CASSLGQGCYGYTF
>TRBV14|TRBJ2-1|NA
CASSHAASLEQFF
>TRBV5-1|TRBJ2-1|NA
CASSFNGVPYNEQFF
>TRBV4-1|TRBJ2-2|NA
CASSQGPRGDTGELFF
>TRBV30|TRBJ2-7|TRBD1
CAWRTGYLFKEQYF
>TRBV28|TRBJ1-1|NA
CASTQWVLQDEAFF
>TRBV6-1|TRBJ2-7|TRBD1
CASSITGGEQYF
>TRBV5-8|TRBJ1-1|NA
CASSPYMNTEAFF